The T cell receptor (beta chain) described here comes from a study of blood T cell repertoires in COVID-19. The overall study: Sources were T cells, B-cell-depleted T cells, or PBMCs; the material itself was cDNA or gDNA.

The CDR3 is 13 residues long. In germline, CDR1 is SGHTA, CDR2 FQGTGA. Trimming took 4 bases from V and 5 from J, leaving 8 bases between them. Authors' analysis steps: For nucleated cells, counts were estimated from reference gene primer amplification. Clones were sequenced by immunoSEQ multiplex PCR, and TCRdb holds only the in-frame ones, with some missing. The V and J calls and clone size come from that table; D and trimming were worked out from the DNA. The repertoire holds some 330,000 clones, with 92% as singletons. The recovered donors of Cohort 3 showed two negative PCRs, clearance, or symptom resolution. This clone was picked up one time.

The sample comprised PBMCs or T cells enriched from blood (not recorded which). The chain recombines TRBV7-3 with TRBJ2-2, with D unresolved. The receptor was derived from a woman in her 30s who had recovered from COVID-19. The CDR3 DNA reads TGTGCCAGCAGCTCCGGTATAACCGGGGAGCTGTTTTTT. Its protein is CASSSGITGELFF. The full variable domain, rest sourced from reference TRBV7-3 and TRBJ2-2, is GAGVSQTPSNKVTEKGKYVELRCDPISGHTALYWYRQSLGQGPEFLIYFQGTGAADDSGLPNDRFFAVRPEGSVSTLKIQRTERGDSAVYLCASSSGITGELFFGEGSRLTVL.